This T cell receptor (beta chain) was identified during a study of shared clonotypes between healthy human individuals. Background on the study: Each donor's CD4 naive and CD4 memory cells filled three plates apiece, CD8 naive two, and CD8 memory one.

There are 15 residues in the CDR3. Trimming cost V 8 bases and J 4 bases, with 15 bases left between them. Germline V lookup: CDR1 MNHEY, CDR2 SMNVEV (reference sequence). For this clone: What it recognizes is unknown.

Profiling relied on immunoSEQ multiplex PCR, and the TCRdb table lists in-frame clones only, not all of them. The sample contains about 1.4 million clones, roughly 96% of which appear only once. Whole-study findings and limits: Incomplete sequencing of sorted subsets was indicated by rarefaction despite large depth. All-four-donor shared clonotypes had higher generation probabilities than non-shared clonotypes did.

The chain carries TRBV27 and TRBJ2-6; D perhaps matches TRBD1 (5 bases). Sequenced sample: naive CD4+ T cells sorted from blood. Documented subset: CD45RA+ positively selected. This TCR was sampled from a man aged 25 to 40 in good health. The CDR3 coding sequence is TGTGCCAGCGGTCTAGGGGTGAGCGGGGCCAACGTCCTGACTTTC. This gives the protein CASGLGVSGANVLTF.